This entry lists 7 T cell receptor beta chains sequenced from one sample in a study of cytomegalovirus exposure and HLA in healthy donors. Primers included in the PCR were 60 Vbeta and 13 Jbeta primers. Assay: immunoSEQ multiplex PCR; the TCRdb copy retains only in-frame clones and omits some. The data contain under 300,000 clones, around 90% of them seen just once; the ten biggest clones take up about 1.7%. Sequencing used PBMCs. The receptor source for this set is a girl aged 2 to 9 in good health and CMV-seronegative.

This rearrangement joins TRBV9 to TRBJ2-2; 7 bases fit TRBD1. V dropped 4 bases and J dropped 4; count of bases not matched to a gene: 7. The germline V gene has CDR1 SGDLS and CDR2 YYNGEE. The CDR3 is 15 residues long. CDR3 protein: CASSPATGATGELFF. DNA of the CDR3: TGTGCCAGCAGCCCGGCAACAGGGGCCACCGGGGAGCTGTTTTTT.

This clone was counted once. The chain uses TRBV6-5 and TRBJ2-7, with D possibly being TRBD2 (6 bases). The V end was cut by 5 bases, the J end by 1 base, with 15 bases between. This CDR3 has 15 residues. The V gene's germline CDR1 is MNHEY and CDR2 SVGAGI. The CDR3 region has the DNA TGTGCCAGCAGTACGACCGGGGGACGATCCTACGAGCAGTACTTC. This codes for CASSTTGGRSYEQYF.

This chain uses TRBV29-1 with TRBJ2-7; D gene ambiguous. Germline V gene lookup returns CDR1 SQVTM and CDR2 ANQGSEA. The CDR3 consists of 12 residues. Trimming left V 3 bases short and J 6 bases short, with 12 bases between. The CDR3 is CSVETPWSEQYF. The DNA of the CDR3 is TGCAGCGTTGAGACTCCTTGGAGCGAGCAGTACTTC.

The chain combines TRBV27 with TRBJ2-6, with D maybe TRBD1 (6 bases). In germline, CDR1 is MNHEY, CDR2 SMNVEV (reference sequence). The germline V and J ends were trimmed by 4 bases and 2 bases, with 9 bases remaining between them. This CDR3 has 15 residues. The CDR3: CASSSGTTGANVLTF. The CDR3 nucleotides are TGTGCCAGCAGTTCCGGGACAACTGGGGCCAACGTCCTGACTTTC.

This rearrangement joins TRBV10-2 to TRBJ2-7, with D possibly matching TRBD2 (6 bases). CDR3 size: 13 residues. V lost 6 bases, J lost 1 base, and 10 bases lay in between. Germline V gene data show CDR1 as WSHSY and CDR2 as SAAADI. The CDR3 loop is CASSLLASYEQYF. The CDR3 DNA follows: TGCGCCAGCAGCCTACTAGCTTCCTACGAGCAGTACTTC.

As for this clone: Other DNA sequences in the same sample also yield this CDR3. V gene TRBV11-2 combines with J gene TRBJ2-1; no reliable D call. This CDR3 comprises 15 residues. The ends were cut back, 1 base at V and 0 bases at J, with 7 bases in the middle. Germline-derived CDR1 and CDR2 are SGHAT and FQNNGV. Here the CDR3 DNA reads TGTGCCAGCAGCTTAGTCGCGAGCTCCTACAATGAGCAGTTCTTC. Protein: CASSLVASSYNEQFF.

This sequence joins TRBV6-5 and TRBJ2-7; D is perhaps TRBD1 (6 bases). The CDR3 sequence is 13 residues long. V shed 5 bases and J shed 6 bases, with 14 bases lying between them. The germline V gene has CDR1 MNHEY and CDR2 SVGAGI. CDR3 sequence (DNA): TGTGCCAGCAGTACACAGGGCCCCGCCGAGCAGTACTTC. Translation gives CASSTQGPAEQYF.